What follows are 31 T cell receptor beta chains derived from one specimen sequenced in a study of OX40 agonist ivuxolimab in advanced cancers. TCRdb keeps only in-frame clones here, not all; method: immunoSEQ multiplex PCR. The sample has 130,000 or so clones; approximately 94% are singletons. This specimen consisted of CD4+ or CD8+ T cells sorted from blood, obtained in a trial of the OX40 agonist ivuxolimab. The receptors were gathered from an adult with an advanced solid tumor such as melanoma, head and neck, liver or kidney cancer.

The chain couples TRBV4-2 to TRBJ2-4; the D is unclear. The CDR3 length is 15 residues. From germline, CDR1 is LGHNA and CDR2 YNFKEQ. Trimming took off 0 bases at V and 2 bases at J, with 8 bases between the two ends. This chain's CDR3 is CASSQDLASKNIQYF. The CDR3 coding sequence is TGTGCCAGCAGCCAAGACTTGGCGTCCAAAAACATTCAGTACTTC.

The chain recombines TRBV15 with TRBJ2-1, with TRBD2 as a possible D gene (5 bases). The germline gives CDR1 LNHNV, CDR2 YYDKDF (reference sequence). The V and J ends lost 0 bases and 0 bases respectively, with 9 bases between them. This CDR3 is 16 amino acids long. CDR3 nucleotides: TGTGCCACCAGCAGAGATAGCGCCCGCTCCTACAATGAGCAGTTCTTC. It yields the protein CATSRDSARSYNEQFF.

CDR3 amino acids: CASSLAEARETQYF. In DNA form, the CDR3 reads TGTGCCAGCAGCTTAGCAGAAGCGAGGGAGACCCAGTACTTC. The rearrangement joins TRBV7-2 to TRBJ2-5; D gene ambiguous. The CDR3 sequence is 14 residues long. The germline V and J ends were trimmed by 0 bases and 5 bases, with 10 bases remaining between them. Per the germline V gene, CDR1 is SGHTA and CDR2 is FQGNSA.

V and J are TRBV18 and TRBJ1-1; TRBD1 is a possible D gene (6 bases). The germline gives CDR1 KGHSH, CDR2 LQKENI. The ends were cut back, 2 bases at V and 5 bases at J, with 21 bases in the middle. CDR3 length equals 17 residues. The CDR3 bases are TGTGCCAGCTCACCAACGTCGGCAGGGGTCGGAACGACTGAAGCTTTCTTT. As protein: CASSPTSAGVGTTEAFF.

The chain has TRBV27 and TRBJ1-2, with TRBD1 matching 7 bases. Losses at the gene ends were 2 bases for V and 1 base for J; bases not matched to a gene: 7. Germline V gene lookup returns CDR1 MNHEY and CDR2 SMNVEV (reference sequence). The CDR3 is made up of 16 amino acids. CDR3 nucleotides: TGTGCCAGCAGTTTAAAGATGGGACAGCGTAACTATGGCTACACCTTC. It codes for CASSLKMGQRNYGYTF.

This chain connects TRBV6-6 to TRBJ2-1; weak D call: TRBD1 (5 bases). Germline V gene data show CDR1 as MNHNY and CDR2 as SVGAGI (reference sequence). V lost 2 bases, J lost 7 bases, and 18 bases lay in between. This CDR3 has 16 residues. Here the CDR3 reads CASSYLGRDTRNEQFF. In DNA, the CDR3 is TGTGCCAGCAGTTACCTGGGGCGCGACACGAGGAATGAGCAGTTCTTC.

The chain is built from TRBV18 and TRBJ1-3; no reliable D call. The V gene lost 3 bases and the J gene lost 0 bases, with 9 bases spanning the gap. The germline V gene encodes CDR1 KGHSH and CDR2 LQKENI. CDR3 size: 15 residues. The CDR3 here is CASSPSLNSGNTIYF. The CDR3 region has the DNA TGTGCCAGCTCACCGAGCTTAAACTCTGGAAACACCATATATTTT. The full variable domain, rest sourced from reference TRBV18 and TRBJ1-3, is NAGVMQNPRHLVRRRGQEARLRCSPMKGHSHVYWYRQLPEEGLKFMVYLQKENIIDESGMPKERFSAEFPKEGPSILRIQQVVRGDSAAYFCASSPSLNSGNTIYFGEGSWLTVV.

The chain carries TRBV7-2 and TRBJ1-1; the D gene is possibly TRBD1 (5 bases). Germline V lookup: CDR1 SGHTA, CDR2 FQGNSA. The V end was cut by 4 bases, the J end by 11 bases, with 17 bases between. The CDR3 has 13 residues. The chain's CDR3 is CASSSREGQEAFF. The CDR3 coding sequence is TGTGCCAGCAGCTCCCGGGAGGGGCAGGAGGCTTTCTTT.

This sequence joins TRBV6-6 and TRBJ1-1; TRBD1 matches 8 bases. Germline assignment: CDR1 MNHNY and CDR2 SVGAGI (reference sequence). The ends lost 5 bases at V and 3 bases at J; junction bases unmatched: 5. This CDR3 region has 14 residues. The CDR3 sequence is CASSHQGAYTEAFF. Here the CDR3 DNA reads TGTGCCAGCAGTCACCAGGGGGCTTACACTGAAGCTTTCTTT.

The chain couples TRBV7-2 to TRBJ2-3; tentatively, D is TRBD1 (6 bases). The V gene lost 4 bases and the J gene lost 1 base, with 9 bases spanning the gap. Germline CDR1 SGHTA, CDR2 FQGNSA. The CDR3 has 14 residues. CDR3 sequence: CASSSRQGTDTQYF. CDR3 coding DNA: TGTGCCAGCAGCTCCCGACAGGGCACAGATACGCAGTATTTT.

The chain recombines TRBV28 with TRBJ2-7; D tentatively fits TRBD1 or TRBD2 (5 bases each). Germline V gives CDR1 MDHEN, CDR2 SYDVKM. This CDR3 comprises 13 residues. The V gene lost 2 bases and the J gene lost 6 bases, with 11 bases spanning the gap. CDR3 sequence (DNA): TGTGCCAGCAGTTTAGGGACCCTCCCCGAGCAGTACTTC. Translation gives CASSLGTLPEQYF.

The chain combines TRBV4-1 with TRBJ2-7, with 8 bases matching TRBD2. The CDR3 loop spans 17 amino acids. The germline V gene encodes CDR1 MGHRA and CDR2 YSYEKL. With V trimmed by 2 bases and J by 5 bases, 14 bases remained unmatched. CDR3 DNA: TGCGCCAGCAGCCAATGGGGGGAGAGCGGGGGCGTCAACGAGCAGTACTTC. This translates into CASSQWGESGGVNEQYF.

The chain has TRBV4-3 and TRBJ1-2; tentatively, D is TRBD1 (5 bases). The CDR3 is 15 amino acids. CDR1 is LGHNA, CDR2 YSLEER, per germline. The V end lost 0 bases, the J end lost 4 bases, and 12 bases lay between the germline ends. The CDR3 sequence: CASSQDPRAGYGYTF. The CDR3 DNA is TGCGCCAGCAGCCAAGATCCCAGGGCGGGCTATGGCTACACCTTC.

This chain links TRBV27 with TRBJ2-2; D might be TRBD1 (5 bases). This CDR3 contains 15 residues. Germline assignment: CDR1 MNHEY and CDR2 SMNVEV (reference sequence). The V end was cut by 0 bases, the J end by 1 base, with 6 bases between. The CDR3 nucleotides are TGTGCCAGCAGTTTATCAAGGGGGAACACCGGGGAGCTGTTTTTT. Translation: CASSLSRGNTGELFF.

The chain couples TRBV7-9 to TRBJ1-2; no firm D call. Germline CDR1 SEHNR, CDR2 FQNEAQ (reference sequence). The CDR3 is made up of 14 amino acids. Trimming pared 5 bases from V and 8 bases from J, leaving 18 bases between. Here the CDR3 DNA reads TGTGCCAGCAGCCCCTCCGGGTCCCCGGGGGGCTACACCTTC. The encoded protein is CASSPSGSPGGYTF.

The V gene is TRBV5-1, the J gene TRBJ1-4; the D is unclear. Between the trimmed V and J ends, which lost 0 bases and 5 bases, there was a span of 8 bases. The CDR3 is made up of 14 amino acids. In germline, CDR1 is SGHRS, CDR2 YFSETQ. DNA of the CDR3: TGCGCCAGCAGCTTGGGGCAGCCAAATGAAAAACTGTTTTTT. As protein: CASSLGQPNEKLFF.

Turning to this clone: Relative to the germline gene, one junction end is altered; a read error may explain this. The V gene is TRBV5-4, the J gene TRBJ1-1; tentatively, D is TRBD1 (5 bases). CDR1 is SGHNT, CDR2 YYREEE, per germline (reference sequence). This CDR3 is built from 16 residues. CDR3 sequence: CASSQGNFGGGTEAFF. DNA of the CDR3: TGCGCCAGCAGCCAAGGTAATTTTGGCGGGGGCACTGAAGCTTTCTTT.

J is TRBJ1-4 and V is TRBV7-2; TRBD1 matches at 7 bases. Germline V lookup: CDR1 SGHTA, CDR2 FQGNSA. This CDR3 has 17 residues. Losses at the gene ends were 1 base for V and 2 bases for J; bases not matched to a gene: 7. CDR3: CASSLVRGTATNEKLFF. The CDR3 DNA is TGTGCCAGCAGCTTAGTCCGGGGGACAGCGACTAATGAAAAACTGTTTTTT.

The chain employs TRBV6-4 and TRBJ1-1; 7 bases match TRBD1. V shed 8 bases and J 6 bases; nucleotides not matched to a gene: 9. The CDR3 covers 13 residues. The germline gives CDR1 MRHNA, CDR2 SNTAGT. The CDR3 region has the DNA TGTGCCAGCCACACAGGGGTTGGAGCTGAAGCTTTCTTT. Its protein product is CASHTGVGAEAFF.

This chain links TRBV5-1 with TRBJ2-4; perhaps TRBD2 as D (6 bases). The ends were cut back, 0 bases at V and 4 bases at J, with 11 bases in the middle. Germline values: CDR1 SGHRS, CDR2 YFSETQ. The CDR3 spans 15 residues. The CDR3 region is CASSLEASAKNIQYF. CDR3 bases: TGCGCCAGCAGCTTGGAGGCTAGCGCGAAAAACATTCAGTACTTC.

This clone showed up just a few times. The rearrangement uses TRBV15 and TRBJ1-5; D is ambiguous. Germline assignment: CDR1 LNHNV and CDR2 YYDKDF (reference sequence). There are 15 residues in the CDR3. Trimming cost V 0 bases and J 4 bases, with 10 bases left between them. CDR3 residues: CATSREGSGNQPQHF. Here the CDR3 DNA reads TGTGCCACCAGCAGAGAAGGGAGCGGTAATCAGCCCCAGCATTTT. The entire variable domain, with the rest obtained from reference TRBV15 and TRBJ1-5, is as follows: DAMVIQNPRYQVTQFGKPVTLSCSQTLNHNVMYWYQQKSSQAPKLLFHYYDKDFNNEADTPDNFQSRRPNTSFCFLDIRSPGLGDTAMYLCATSREGSGNQPQHFGDGTRLSIL.

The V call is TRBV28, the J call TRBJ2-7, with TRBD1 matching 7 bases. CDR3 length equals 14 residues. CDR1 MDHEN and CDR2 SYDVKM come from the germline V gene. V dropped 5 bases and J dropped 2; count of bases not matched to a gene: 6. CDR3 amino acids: CASSSGQDPYEQYF. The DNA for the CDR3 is TGTGCCAGCAGTAGCGGACAGGACCCCTACGAGCAGTACTTC.

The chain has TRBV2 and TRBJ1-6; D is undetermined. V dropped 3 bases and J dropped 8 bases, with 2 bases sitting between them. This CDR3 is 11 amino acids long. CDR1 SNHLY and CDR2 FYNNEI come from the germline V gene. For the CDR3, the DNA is TGTGCCAGCAGTGATGATTCACCCCTCCACTTT. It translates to CASSDDSPLHF.

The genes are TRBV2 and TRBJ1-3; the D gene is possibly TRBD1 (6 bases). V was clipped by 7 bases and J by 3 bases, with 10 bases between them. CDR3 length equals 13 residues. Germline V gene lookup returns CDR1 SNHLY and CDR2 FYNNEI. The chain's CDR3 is CASIRGLGNTIYF. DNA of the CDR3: TGTGCCAGCATCCGGGGGCTTGGAAACACCATATATTTT.

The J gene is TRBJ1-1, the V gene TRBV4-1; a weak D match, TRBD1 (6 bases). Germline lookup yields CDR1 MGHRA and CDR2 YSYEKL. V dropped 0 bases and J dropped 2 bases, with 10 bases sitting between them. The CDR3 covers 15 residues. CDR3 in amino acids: CASSQEGQRNTEAFF. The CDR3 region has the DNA TGCGCCAGCAGCCAAGAAGGACAGAGAAACACTGAAGCTTTCTTT.

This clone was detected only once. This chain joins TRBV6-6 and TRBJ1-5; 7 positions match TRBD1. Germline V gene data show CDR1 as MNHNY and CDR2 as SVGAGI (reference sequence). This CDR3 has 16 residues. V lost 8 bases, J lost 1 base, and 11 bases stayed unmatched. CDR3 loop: CASLAPGQRSNQPQHF. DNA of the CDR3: TGTGCCAGCTTAGCTCCGGGACAGAGAAGCAATCAGCCCCAGCATTTT.

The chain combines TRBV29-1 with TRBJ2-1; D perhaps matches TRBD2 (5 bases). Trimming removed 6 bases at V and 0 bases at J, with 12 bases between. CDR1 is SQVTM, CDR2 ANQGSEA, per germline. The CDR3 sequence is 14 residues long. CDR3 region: CSVPDSSSYNEQFF. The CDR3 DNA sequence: TGCAGCGTCCCGGACTCGAGCTCCTACAATGAGCAGTTCTTC.

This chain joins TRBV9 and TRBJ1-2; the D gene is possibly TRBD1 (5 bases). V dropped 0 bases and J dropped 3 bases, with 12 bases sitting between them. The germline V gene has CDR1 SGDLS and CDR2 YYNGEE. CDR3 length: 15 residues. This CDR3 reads CASSVVPGSDYGYTF. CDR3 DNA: TGTGCCAGCAGCGTAGTACCAGGGTCTGACTATGGCTACACCTTC.

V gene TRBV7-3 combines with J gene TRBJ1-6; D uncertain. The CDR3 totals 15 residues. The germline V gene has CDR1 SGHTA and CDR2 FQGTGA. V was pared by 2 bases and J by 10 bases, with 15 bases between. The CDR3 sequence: CASSLVASVASPLHF. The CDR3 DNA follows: TGTGCCAGCAGCTTAGTCGCCTCGGTGGCCTCACCCCTCCACTTT.

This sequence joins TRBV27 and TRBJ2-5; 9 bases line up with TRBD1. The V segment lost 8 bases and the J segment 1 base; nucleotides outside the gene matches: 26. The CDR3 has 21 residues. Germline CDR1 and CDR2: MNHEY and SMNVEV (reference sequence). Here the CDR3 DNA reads TGTGCCAGCTTCCCGTGGTGGAAGACAGGGGGTCGTTCGACAGGCCAAGAGACCCAGTACTTC. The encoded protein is CASFPWWKTGGRSTGQETQYF.

CDR3 coding DNA: TGTGCCGGGACGGGACAGGGGTTCGGCGAGCAGTACTTC. It translates to CAGTGQGFGEQYF. The genes are TRBV30 and TRBJ2-7, with 10 bases fitting TRBD1. With V trimmed by 8 bases and J by 6 bases, 10 bases remained unmatched. The CDR3 spans 13 residues. CDR1 is GTSNPN, CDR2 SVGIG, per germline (reference sequence). The variable domain in full, with the rest retrieved from reference TRBV30 and TRBJ2-7, is SQTIHQWPATLVQPVGSPLSLECTVEGTSNPNLYWYRQAAGRGLQLLFYSVGIGQISSEVPQNLSASRPQDRQFILSSKKLLLSDSGFYLCAGTGQGFGEQYFGPGTRLTVT.